This record looks at one TCR beta chain sequence and its context. This clonotype showed up many times. Its antigen target is currently unknown. It has no much larger one-base neighbor in the sample; base qualities were not kept. The sample is drawn from a study of CD8 T cells in ankylosing spondylitis (dated by TCRdb to 2016 to 2017). Background on the whole study: The study set out to find disease-linked TCR variants by profiling T cell receptor beta repertoires in ankylosing spondylitis patients and healthy donors. The full study cohort was made up of about 24 ankylosing spondylitis patients and approximately 100 healthy donors. Peripheral blood samples were taken, and synovial fluid was additionally collected from ankylosing spondylitis patients. What the work shows at the level of the full study, not this receptor alone: A CD8+ phenotype was shown by the disease-linked clones, which were found at relatively low frequencies in peripheral blood. Significant enrichment of the disease-linked clones was reported in matched synovial fluid samples from ankylosing spondylitis patients. Blood from ankylosing spondylitis patients appeared to be characterized by a TCR beta motif composed of roughly eight highly homologous amino acid variants. Some of the motif variants had been reported before in the synovial fluid and blood of reactive arthritis patients, a finding that suggests common disease-initiation mechanisms.

This sample was sequenced with an Illumina HiSeq 2500. Quantitative 5'-RACE with molecular barcodes was used to prepare TCR beta libraries. Regarding the original processing steps: Disease-linked TCR variants were identified with a new computational method built on a probabilistic model of VDJ rearrangement. Starting from the raw public reads, TCRdb applied fastp trimming at Q25, assembled clones with MiXCR and retained in-frame beta chains. A single entry per CDR3 protein holds the most common genes and DNA from its merged rows. TCRdb, not the original authors, processed these V and J calls. The sample includes around 130,000 distinct CDR3 sequences, with about 6.5% observed a single time. More than 9% of the sample is held by the ten biggest clonotypes. The specimen was blood, either unsorted or a sorted T cell fraction (not recorded which). This receptor was identified in a male donor with ankylosing spondylitis or in good health (not recorded which).

The DNA is TGTGCCAGCAGCGGAGGACAGTCGTCCTATAATTCACCCCTCCACTTT. This codes for CASSGGQSSYNSPLHF. The rearranged chain carries TRBV11-1 and TRBJ1-6; TRBD1 could be the D gene, as 6 bases match. CDR1 SGHAT and CDR2 FQDESV were looked up in the germline V gene (reference sequence). The CDR3 runs 16 amino acids, cysteine and phenylalanine included. Only the CDR3 portion is preserved as DNA: 48 bases, with reading frame beginning at the first base. At the junction V is shortened by 5 bases and J by 1 base, with 12 bases in between.